This is a list of T cell receptor beta chains from one sample in a study of tumor and adjacent non-tumor tissue in lung cancer. TCRdb re-derived calls from the multiplex PCR reads in MiXCR, one entry per CDR3 protein. The sample includes about 70,000 distinct CDR3 sequences, approximately 73% of them seen just once. The specimen was lung tumor tissue. The receptor source for this set is a man aged 55 to 70 with non-small cell lung cancer. CDR3s leave out the opening cysteine and the closing phenylalanine or tryptophan. Fields, in order: V gene, D gene, CDR3 length, CDR3 protein. D genes are given only for firm matches.

V gene: TRBV6-5
D gene: .
CDR3 length: 15
CDR3 protein: ASSYSEGFRNTGELF

V gene: TRBV10-2
D gene: .
CDR3 length: 11
CDR3 protein: ASRATGTGELF

V gene: TRBV10-3
D gene: TRBD1
CDR3 length: 13
CDR3 protein: AISPDRGSKDEQY

V gene: TRBV29-1
D gene: .
CDR3 length: 12
CDR3 protein: GVEMAGITYEQY

V gene: TRBV6-1
D gene: .
CDR3 length: 11
CDR3 protein: DSSRGFQETQH

V gene: TRBV29-1
D gene: .
CDR3 length: 11
CDR3 protein: SVHREVTDTQH

V gene: TRBV12-3/TRBV12-4
D gene: .
CDR3 length: 9
CDR3 protein: ASSLREEAF

V gene: TRBV6-1
D gene: .
CDR3 length: 12
CDR3 protein: AVSWRPAQETQY

V gene: TRBV5-4
D gene: TRBD1
CDR3 length: 12
CDR3 protein: AGGVDRGTGELF

V gene: TRBV20-1
D gene: .
CDR3 length: 12
CDR3 protein: SVRNVRTNSEQF

V gene: TRBV6-2/TRBV6-3
D gene: .
CDR3 length: 12
CDR3 protein: ASSYSGGGCEQS

V gene: TRBV20-1
D gene: TRBD1
CDR3 length: 11
CDR3 protein: SARDGTGSGYT

V gene: TRBV6-1
D gene: TRBD1
CDR3 length: 12
CDR3 protein: ASSGDSLVYEQY

V gene: TRBV10-3
D gene: TRBD2
CDR3 length: 17
CDR3 protein: AISESTSGSVVGANVLS

V gene: TRBV13
D gene: .
CDR3 length: 11
CDR3 protein: ASSSSLGQALS

V gene: TRBV10-3
D gene: TRBD2
CDR3 length: 18
CDR3 protein: VISEHGTSGRDYGVNVLT

V gene: TRBV29-1
D gene: TRBD1
CDR3 length: 13
CDR3 protein: SATRGGQGYHEQY

V gene: TRBV6-5
D gene: .
CDR3 length: 14
CDR3 protein: ASSSLQRGDTDTQY

V gene: TRBV6-1
D gene: .
CDR3 length: 15
CDR3 protein: ASSAHPWTSVSNVLT

V gene: TRBV20-1
D gene: .
CDR3 length: 12
CDR3 protein: IAQRRDGVYEQY

V gene: TRBV7-2
D gene: .
CDR3 length: 10
CDR3 protein: ASSFRGETQY

V gene: TRBV20-1
D gene: TRBD2
CDR3 length: 13
CDR3 protein: SARTSGLSTDTQY

V gene: TRBV20-1
D gene: .
CDR3 length: 12
CDR3 protein: NAVGDSGANVLT

V gene: TRBV29-1
D gene: TRBD1
CDR3 length: 13
CDR3 protein: SVEVNRGDTDTQY

V gene: TRBV30
D gene: TRBD2
CDR3 length: 14
CDR3 protein: AWEGLREGLHNEQF

V gene: TRBV20-1
D gene: .
CDR3 length: 12
CDR3 protein: SASVGDEAETQY

V gene: TRBV10-2
D gene: .
CDR3 length: 15
CDR3 protein: ASTDVSGHSHTDTQY

V gene: TRBV20-1
D gene: TRBD1
CDR3 length: 12
CDR3 protein: STRGTGIGEKLF

V gene: TRBV20-1
D gene: TRBD2
CDR3 length: 14
CDR3 protein: SAERRGRARPDTQY

V gene: TRBV10-2
D gene: .
CDR3 length: 11
CDR3 protein: TNRYRAETEAF

V gene: TRBV7-9
D gene: .
CDR3 length: 16
CDR3 protein: ASSLKGRGAIGNQPQH

V gene: TRBV6-1
D gene: TRBD1
CDR3 length: 14
CDR3 protein: GSRGGQGAKTGELF

V gene: TRBV12-3/TRBV12-4
D gene: .
CDR3 length: 13
CDR3 protein: ASSFLQWDQNEQF

V gene: TRBV6-2/TRBV6-3
D gene: .
CDR3 length: 10
CDR3 protein: ASCSDLPEAF

V gene: TRBV29-1
D gene: .
CDR3 length: 10
CDR3 protein: SVEGVTKEQY

V gene: TRBV6-1
D gene: TRBD1
CDR3 length: 15
CDR3 protein: ASRKDRGVVHAGELF

V gene: TRBV6-1
D gene: TRBD2
CDR3 length: 11
CDR3 protein: ASFTSGTYEQY

V gene: TRBV29-1
D gene: TRBD2
CDR3 length: 11
CDR3 protein: SVVGGREYEQY

V gene: TRBV11-3
D gene: TRBD1
CDR3 length: 14
CDR3 protein: ASSLVRRGINQSQH

V gene: TRBV6-5
D gene: .
CDR3 length: 9
CDR3 protein: ASSCRPEAF

V gene: TRBV10-3
D gene: .
CDR3 length: 12
CDR3 protein: AISESSRSNEQF